Sequencing of this T cell receptor beta chain was carried out in a study of blood T cell repertoires in COVID-19. Overall study context: Sample material is recorded as cDNA or gDNA derived from T cells, B-cell-depleted T cells, or PBMCs.

The authors' processing: It was from reference gene primer amplification that nucleated cell counts were estimated. Sequencing was performed with immunoSEQ multiplex PCR; in TCRdb, only in-frame clones are kept and a portion is missing. The V and J calls and clone size are taken from that table; D and trimming were inferred from the DNA. This table has 250,000 to 350,000 clones, roughly 85% appearing once. Sequencing was carried out using PBMCs or T cells enriched from blood (not recorded which). The source is a woman aged 25 to 39 who had recovered from COVID-19.

The CDR3, as DNA: TGTGCCATCGCGGATCAGCGGGGGGCCGGGGCCAACGTCCTGACTTTC. This encodes CAIADQRGAGANVLTF. The chain carries TRBV10-3 and TRBJ2-6; 9 bases fit TRBD2. From germline, CDR1 is ENHRY and CDR2 SYGVKD. V shed 8 bases and J 4 bases; nucleotides not matched to a gene: 9. This CDR3 is 16 amino acids long.